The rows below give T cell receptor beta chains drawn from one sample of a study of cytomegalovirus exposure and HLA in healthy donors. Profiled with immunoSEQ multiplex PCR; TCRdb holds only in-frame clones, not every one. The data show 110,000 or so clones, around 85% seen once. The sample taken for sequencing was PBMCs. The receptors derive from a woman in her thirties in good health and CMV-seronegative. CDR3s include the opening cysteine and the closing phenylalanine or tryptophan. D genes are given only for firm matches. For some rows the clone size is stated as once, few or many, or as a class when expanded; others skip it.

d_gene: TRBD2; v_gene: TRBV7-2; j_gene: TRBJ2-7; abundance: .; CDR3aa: CASSLAGLAGDYEQYF; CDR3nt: TGTGCCAGCAGCTTAGCCGGACTAGCGGGGGACTACGAGCAGTACTTC
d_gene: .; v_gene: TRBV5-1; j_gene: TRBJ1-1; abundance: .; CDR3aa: CASLSPGYTEAFF; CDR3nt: TGCGCCAGCCTTTCGCCAGGGTATACTGAAGCTTTCTTT
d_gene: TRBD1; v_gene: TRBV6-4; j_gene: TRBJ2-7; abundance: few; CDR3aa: CASSEDRGTEQYF; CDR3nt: TGTGCCAGCAGTGAGGACAGGGGGACCGAGCAGTACTTC
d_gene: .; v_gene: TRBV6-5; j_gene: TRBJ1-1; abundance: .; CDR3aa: CASSYARNTEAFF; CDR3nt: TGTGCCAGCAGTTACGCCAGGAACACTGAAGCTTTCTTT
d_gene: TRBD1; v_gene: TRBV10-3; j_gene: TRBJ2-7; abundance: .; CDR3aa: CAISESTGGNEQYF; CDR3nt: TGTGCCATCAGTGAGTCGACAGGGGGTAACGAGCAGTACTTC
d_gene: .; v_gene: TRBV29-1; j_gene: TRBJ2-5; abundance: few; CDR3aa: CSVEHSQETQYF; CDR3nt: TGCAGCGTTGAACACAGTCAAGAGACCCAGTACTTC
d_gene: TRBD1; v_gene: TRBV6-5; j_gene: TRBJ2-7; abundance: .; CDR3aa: CASSYGTGGTYF; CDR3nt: TGTGCCAGCAGTTACGGGACAGGGGGCACGTACTTC
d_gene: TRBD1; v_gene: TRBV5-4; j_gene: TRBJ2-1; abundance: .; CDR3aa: CASSLLPLTGDVEFF; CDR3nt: TGTGCCAGCAGCTTGTTACCCCTCACAGGGGATGTTGAGTTCTTC
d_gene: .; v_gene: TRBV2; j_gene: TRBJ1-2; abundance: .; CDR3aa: CASSGNPGSGYTF; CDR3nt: TGTGCCAGCAGTGGAAACCCAGGGTCCGGCTACACCTTC
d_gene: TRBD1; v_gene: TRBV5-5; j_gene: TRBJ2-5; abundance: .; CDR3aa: CASSLGLGQGQETQYF; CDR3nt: TGTGCCAGCAGCTTGGGGTTGGGACAGGGCCAAGAGACCCAGTACTTC
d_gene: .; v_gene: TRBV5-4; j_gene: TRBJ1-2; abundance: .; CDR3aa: CASSFTGFGYTF; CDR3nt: TGTGCCAGCAGCTTTACAGGGTTTGGCTACACCTTC
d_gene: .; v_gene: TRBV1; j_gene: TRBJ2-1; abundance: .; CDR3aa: CTSSQTSGGYNEQFF; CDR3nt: TGCACCAGCAGCCAGACTAGCGGGGGGTACAATGAGCAGTTCTTC
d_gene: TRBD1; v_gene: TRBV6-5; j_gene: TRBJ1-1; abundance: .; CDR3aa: CASKRTGRNTEAFF; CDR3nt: TGTGCCAGCAAGAGGACAGGGCGAAACACTGAAGCTTTCTTT
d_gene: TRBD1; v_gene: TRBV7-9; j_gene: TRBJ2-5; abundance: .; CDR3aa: CASGTVQETQYF; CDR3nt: TGTGCCAGCGGGACAGTACAAGAGACCCAGTACTTC
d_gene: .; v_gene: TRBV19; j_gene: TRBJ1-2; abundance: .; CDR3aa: CASSQQGNGYGYTF; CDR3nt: TGTGCCAGCTCCCAACAGGGAAACGGCTATGGCTACACCTTC
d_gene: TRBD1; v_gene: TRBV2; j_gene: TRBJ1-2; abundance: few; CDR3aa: CASTRRQGANYGYTF; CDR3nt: TGTGCCAGCACCCGAAGACAGGGGGCTAACTATGGCTACACCTTC
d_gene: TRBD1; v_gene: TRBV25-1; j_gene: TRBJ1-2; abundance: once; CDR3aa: CASSSGGGVGYGYTF; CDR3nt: TGTGCCAGCAGTAGCGGAGGGGGCGTAGGTTATGGCTACACCTTC
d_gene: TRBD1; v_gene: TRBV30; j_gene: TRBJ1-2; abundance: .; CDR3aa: CAWSRDRVGYTF; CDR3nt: TGTGCCTGGAGCCGGGACAGGGTTGGCTACACCTTC
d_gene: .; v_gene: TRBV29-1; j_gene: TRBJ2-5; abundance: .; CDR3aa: CSVLGAGQETQYF; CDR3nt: TGCAGCGTCTTAGGGGCAGGCCAAGAGACCCAGTACTTC
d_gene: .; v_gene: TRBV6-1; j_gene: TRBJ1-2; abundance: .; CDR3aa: CAISEDTNTGGNYGYTF; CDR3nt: TGTGCCATCAGTGAGGACACAAACACGGGGGGGAACTATGGCTACACCTTC
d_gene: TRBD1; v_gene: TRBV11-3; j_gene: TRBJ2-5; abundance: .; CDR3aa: CASSQGTGQETQYF; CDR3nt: TGTGCCAGCAGCCAGGGGACAGGCCAAGAGACCCAGTACTTC
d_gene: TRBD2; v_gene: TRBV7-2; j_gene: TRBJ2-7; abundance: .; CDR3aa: CASSLGTSGNEQYF; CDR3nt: TGTGCCAGCAGCTTGGGGACTAGCGGGAACGAGCAGTACTTC
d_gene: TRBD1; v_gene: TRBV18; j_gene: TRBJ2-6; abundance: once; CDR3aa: CASSPIPMGQGAGGANVLTF; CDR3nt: TGTGCCAGCTCACCAATCCCCATGGGGCAGGGGGCTGGTGGGGCCAACGTCCTGACTTTC
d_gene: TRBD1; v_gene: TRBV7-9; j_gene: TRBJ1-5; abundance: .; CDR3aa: CASSASGTGAMPQHF; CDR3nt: TGTGCCAGCAGCGCCTCCGGGACAGGGGCCATGCCCCAGCATTTT
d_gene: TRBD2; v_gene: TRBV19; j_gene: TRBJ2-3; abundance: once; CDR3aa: CASSTPTLAGHTDTQYF; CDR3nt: TGTGCCAGTAGTACACCTACCTTAGCGGGTCACACAGATACGCAGTATTTT
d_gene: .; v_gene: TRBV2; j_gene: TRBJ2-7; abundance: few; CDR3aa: CASTTSYEQYF; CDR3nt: TGTGCCAGCACGACTTCCTACGAGCAGTACTTC
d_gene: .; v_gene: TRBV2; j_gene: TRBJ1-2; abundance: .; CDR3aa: CASSDEAANYGYTF; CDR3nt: TGTGCCAGCAGTGATGAGGCAGCTAACTATGGCTACACCTTC
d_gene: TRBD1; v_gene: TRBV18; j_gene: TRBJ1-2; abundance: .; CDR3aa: CASSPDRVNYGYTF; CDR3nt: TGTGCCAGCTCACCTGACAGGGTTAACTATGGCTACACCTTC
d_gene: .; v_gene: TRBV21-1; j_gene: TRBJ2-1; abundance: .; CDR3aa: CASSPREGDSRNEQFF; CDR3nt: TGTGCCAGCAGCCCCCGGGAGGGGGACAGTCGTAATGAGCAGTTCTTC